The 23 T cell receptor beta chains below come from one sample, sequenced in a study of T cells in women clearing cervical HPV infection. Only in-frame clones appear in the TCRdb table, and some are missing; sequencing was by immunoSEQ multiplex PCR. The ten most abundant clones cover around 18% of a sample with fewer than 35,000 clones. The sample comprised blood buffy coat. The receptor source for this set is a woman between 18 and 69 years old with a cervical HPV16 infection that either progressed to CIN3+ or cleared (not recorded which).

In the case of this clone: The CDR3 end is not reached by the read, which stops 3 residues before it; the germline J gene fills it in. The chain employs TRBV7-3 and TRBJ1-2; D ambiguous. The germline V gene encodes CDR1 SGHTA and CDR2 FQGTGA. The CDR3 is made up of 12 amino acids. CDR3 loop: CASSLTGFDYTF. The CDR3 DNA, read in part, is TGTGCCAGCAGCTTAACAGGGTTTGAC.

As for this clone: The read comes to an end 3 residues before the CDR3 does, leaving the germline J gene to fill in the end. The chain has TRBV28 and TRBJ2-3, with TRBD2 identical over 15 bases. With V trimmed by 3 bases and J by 5 bases, 15 bases remained unmatched. CDR1 and CDR2 from the germline V gene are MDHEN and SYDVKM. This CDR3 is built from 20 residues. Incomplete CDR3 DNA: TGTGCCAGCAGTTTCCGTGGACTAGCGGGAGGGCGGGCGGCGAGAGATACG. It encodes CASSFRGLAGGRAARDT. The whole CDR3 reads CASSFRGLAGGRAARDTQYF.

Notes on this clone: The read comes to an end 3 residues before the CDR3 does, leaving the germline J gene to fill in the end. The rearrangement uses TRBV5-6 and TRBJ2-2; D gene uncertain. V was cut by 4 bases and J by 4 bases, with 5 bases left in between. Germline V gene lookup returns CDR1 SGHDT and CDR2 YYEEEE. The length of the CDR3 is 12 residues. The CDR3 is CASSLLTGELFF. CDR3 DNA (partial): TGTGCCAGCAGCCTACTCACCGGGGAG.

Concerning this clone itself: The CDR3 end is not reached by the read, which stops 3 residues before it; the germline J gene fills it in. The chain couples TRBV7-9 to TRBJ2-7, with TRBD1 as a possible D gene (6 bases). Germline V gene sequence: CDR1 SEHNR, CDR2 FQNEAQ (reference sequence). This CDR3 contains 14 residues. Trimming stripped 3 bases from V and 5 bases from J, with 14 bases between. The DNA read from the CDR3 is TGTGCCAGCAGCTTGGGGCAGGGGATCAACGAG. Its translation: CASSLGQGINE. The complete CDR3 sequence is CASSLGQGINEQYF.

The CDR3 is CARSFEQGAPNNSPLHF. The covered CDR3 bases are TGTGCCAGAAGCTTTGAACAGGGGGCCCCCAATAATTCACCC. The chain links TRBV5-3 to TRBJ1-6; 9 nucleotides agree with TRBD1. Read sequence stops 3 residues before the CDR3 end, and the germline J gene provides the missing end. TRBV5-3 is recorded as an ORF, its role being uncertain. Losses at the gene ends were 2 bases for V and 5 bases for J; bases not matched to a gene: 8. The CDR3 runs to 17 residues.

CDR3 bases read: TGTGCCAGCATAGACAGGTTC. Translation: CASIDRF. The CDR3 reads in full as CASIDRFIYF. V is TRBV7-8 and J is TRBJ1-3, with D perhaps matching TRBD1 (6 bases). The read comes to an end 3 residues before the CDR3 does, leaving the germline J gene to fill in the end. Looked up from germline, CDR1 is SGHVS and CDR2 is FQNEAQ. This CDR3 region has 10 residues.

In regard to this clone: Read sequence stops 3 residues before the CDR3 end, and the germline J gene provides the missing end. The chain uses TRBV20-1 and TRBJ2-7, with D perhaps matching TRBD2 (6 bases). The CDR3 runs 12 residues. V lost 6 bases to trimming and J lost 1 base, with 10 bases between them. Germline V lookup: CDR1 DFQATT, CDR2 SNEGSKA (reference sequence). The CDR3 DNA, read in part, is TGCAGTGCAAAGAGCGGGTCCTACGAG. Protein: CSAKSGSYE. The entire CDR3 protein reads CSAKSGSYEQYF.

Details on this clone: Coverage ceases 3 residues before the CDR3 finishes, and the germline J gene fills in the end. J is TRBJ1-5 and V is TRBV30; 8 nucleotides align to TRBD1. Trimming cost V 2 bases and J 5 bases; bases outside gene matches: 8. CDR1 and CDR2 (germline): GTSNPN, SVGIG (reference sequence). CDR3 length: 15 residues. The chain's CDR3 is CAWSLSGTGYQPQHF. The DNA read from the CDR3 is TGTGCCTGGAGTCTCTCCGGGACAGGTTATCAGCCC.

In the case of this clone: The observed sequence ends 3 residues before the CDR3 terminus, with the missing tail filled in from the germline J gene. V gene TRBV7-8 combines with J gene TRBJ2-3, with D perhaps matching TRBD2 (5 bases). The CDR3 is made up of 14 amino acids. Trimming took 5 bases from V and 0 from J, leaving 9 bases between them. Germline values: CDR1 SGHVS, CDR2 FQNEAQ. CDR3: CASSRRASTDTQYF. Partial CDR3 DNA: TGTGCCAGCAGCCGGCGGGCTAGCACAGATACG.

Remarks on this clone: The read comes to an end 3 residues before the CDR3 does, leaving the germline J gene to fill in the end. The chain is built from TRBV7-8 and TRBJ1-5, with D maybe TRBD1 (5 bases). The CDR3 covers 15 residues. V was clipped by 2 bases and J by 2 bases, with 10 bases between them. CDR1 is SGHVS and CDR2 is FQNEAQ in the germline V gene. The CDR3 here is CASSLSGGRNQPQHF. The CDR3 bases that were read are TGTGCCAGCAGCTTATCCGGGGGACGCAATCAGCCC. The full variable domain, completed using reference TRBV7-8 and TRBJ1-5, is GAGVSQSPRYKVAKRGQDVALRCDPISGHVSLFWYQQALGQGPEFLTYFQNEAQLDKSGLPSDRFFAERPEGSVSTLKIQRTQQEDSAVYLCASSLSGGRNQPQHFGDGTRLSIL.

Of note for this clone: The read ends 3 residues shy of where the CDR3 ends; the end is completed using the germline J gene. The chain combines TRBV6-4 with TRBJ1-6, with D unresolved. The CDR3 runs to 13 residues. Trimming took off 5 bases at V and 7 bases at J, with 9 bases between the two ends. CDR1 is MRHNA, CDR2 SNTAGT, per germline. CDR3 DNA (partial): TGTGCCAGCAGTCCTTCAGGAAATTCACCC. Translated: CASSPSGNSP. The entire CDR3 protein is CASSPSGNSPLHF.

A word on this clone: The read ends 3 residues early relative to the CDR3; the germline J gene fills the gap. This chain joins TRBV11-2 and TRBJ1-1, with a tentative D call TRBD1 (5 bases). The CDR3 length is 13 residues. Looked up from germline, CDR1 is SGHAT and CDR2 is FQNNGV. Trimming cost V 5 bases and J 3 bases, with 10 bases left between them. The CDR3 loop reads CASSRTQDTEAFF. Incomplete CDR3 DNA: TGTGCCAGCAGCCGAACACAGGACACTGAA.

On this clone: The CDR3 end falls 3 residues outside the read, so it is completed with the germline J gene. The chain is built from TRBV20-1 and TRBJ2-3; D possibly corresponds to TRBD2 (7 bases). The germline V and J ends were trimmed by 4 bases and 5 bases, with 16 bases remaining between them. This CDR3 has 14 amino acids. Germline V gene lookup returns CDR1 DFQATT and CDR2 SNEGSKA (reference sequence). Partial CDR3 DNA: TGCAGTGCTATGCTCGCGGGGGCTGGAGATACG. Translated: CSAMLAGAGDT. The whole CDR3 protein reads CSAMLAGAGDTQYF.

For this clone: Read sequence stops 3 residues before the CDR3 end, and the germline J gene provides the missing end. The rearrangement uses TRBV20-1 and TRBJ1-4; the D is unclear. The length of the CDR3 is 12 residues. Germline V gene data show CDR1 as DFQATT and CDR2 as SNEGSKA (reference sequence). Trimming removed 2 bases at V and 4 bases at J, with 5 bases between. The DNA read from the CDR3 is TGCAGTGCTAGAACAGTTAATGAAAAA. Protein product: CSARTVNEK. The full CDR3 protein is CSARTVNEKLFF.

About this clone: Coverage ceases 3 residues before the CDR3 finishes, and the germline J gene fills in the end. The chain employs TRBV19 and TRBJ1-5, with D perhaps TRBD1 (6 bases). The germline V and J ends were trimmed by 5 bases and 6 bases, with 14 bases remaining between them. This CDR3 region has 14 residues. Germline CDR1 reads LNHDA; CDR2 reads SQIVND (reference sequence). The DNA read from the CDR3 is TGTGCCAGTAGTGAAAGCAGGGGCGGTCAGCCC. Amino acids: CASSESRGGQP. The full CDR3 sequence reads CASSESRGGQPQHF.

Remarks on this clone: A junction end diverges from the germline sequence, so it may reflect a read error. The missing CDR3 end, 3 residues past where the read stops, is filled in from the germline J gene. The same CDR3 arises from other DNA sequences in this sample as well. This chain connects TRBV2 to TRBJ1-3; maybe TRBD1 (6 bases). CDR1 is SNHLY, CDR2 FYNNEI, per germline. CDR3 length: 14 amino acids. Here the CDR3 reads CASSQQGSGNTIYF. CDR3 DNA, as far as it was read: TGTGCCAGCAGTCAACAGGGCTCTGGAAACACA. Drawing the rest from reference TRBV2 and TRBJ1-3, the complete variable domain is EPEVTQTPSHQVTQMGQEVILRCVPISNHLYFYWYRQILGQKVEFLVSFYNNEISEKSEIFDDQFSVERPDGSNFTLKIRSTKLEDSAMYFCASSQQGSGNTIYFGEGSWLTVV.

About this clone itself: The observed sequence ends 3 residues before the CDR3 terminus, with the missing tail filled in from the germline J gene. The chain employs TRBV20-1 and TRBJ1-6; TRBD1 might be the D (5 bases). This CDR3 spans 14 amino acids. Germline V gene lookup returns CDR1 DFQATT and CDR2 SNEGSKA (reference sequence). V lost 0 bases and J lost 7, with 10 bases in between. CDR3 residues: CSAREAGPNSPLHF. The DNA read from the CDR3 is TGCAGTGCTAGAGAGGCAGGGCCCAATTCACCC.

Note on this clone: The read ends 3 residues shy of where the CDR3 ends; the end is completed using the germline J gene. The genes are TRBV7-2 and TRBJ2-3, with 13 bases that match TRBD2. Germline V gene data show CDR1 as SGHTA and CDR2 as FQGNSA. The CDR3 is 18 residues long. Unmatched junction bases numbered 5, after V lost 0 bases and J lost 2 bases. The CDR3 loop is CASSLAKTSGGFTDTQYF. CDR3 bases read: TGTGCCAGCAGCTTAGCGAAGACTAGCGGGGGGTTCACAGATACG.

As regards this clone: One end of the junction fails to match germline, which may point to a read error. The DNA ends 3 residues before the CDR3 does, and the rest of the CDR3 is filled in from the germline J gene. The rearrangement links TRBV7-8 to TRBJ2-5; perhaps TRBD2 as D (6 bases). CDR3 length equals 13 residues. Germline V gene sequence: CDR1 SGHVS, CDR2 FQNEAQ. Incomplete CDR3 DNA: TGTGCCAACAGCTTGGGGGGACAAGAGACC. As protein: CANSLGGQET. The CDR3, in full, reads CANSLGGQETQYF.

For this clone: The read comes to an end 3 residues before the CDR3 does, leaving the germline J gene to fill in the end. The chain uses TRBV6-2 or TRBV6-3 and TRBJ2-3; a possible D gene is TRBD2 (6 bases). The ends were cut back, 11 bases at V and 2 bases at J, with 17 bases in the middle. This CDR3 region has 14 residues. Germline-derived CDR1 and CDR2 are MNHEY and SVGEGT. Here the CDR3 reads CAGSSAGPTDTQYF. Partial CDR3 DNA: TGTGCCGGTTCTAGCGCGGGGCCCACAGATACG.

Note on this clone: The read ends 3 residues before the CDR3 terminus; that terminus is restored from the germline J gene. The chain couples TRBV18 to TRBJ1-2, with D possibly matching TRBD1 (5 bases). The CDR3 has 17 amino acids. CDR1 is KGHSH and CDR2 is LQKENI in the germline V gene. CDR3 residues: CASSPPGQGLGSDTYTF. CDR3 DNA, as far as it was read: TGTGCCAGCTCACCACCCGGTCAGGGTTTGGGGTCAGATACC.

A word on this clone: The CDR3 is cut off 3 residues early in the read; its end comes from the germline J gene. The genes are TRBV19 and TRBJ1-4, with D tentatively TRBD1 (5 bases). From germline, CDR1 is LNHDA and CDR2 SQIVND (reference sequence). This CDR3 contains 13 residues. V was trimmed by 6 bases and J by 7 bases, leaving 12 bases between them. CDR3 DNA, as far as it was read: TGTGCCAGTAGCCGTCAGGGTCGTGAAAAA. Translation: CASSRQGREK. The full CDR3 reads CASSRQGREKLFF.

Details on this clone: The observed sequence ends 3 residues before the CDR3 terminus, with the missing tail filled in from the germline J gene. This chain joins TRBV10-3 and TRBJ1-2; 7 bases match TRBD1. The CDR3 is 13 amino acids. V shed 4 bases and J 4 bases; nucleotides not matched to a gene: 3. Germline loops: CDR1 ENHRY, CDR2 SYGVKD. CDR3 in amino acids: CAISGDRAYGYTF. CDR3 bases read: TGTGCCATCAGTGGAGACAGGGCCTATGGC.